This entry is about one T cell receptor beta chain. This sample is drawn from a study of cytomegalovirus exposure and HLA in healthy donors. This CDR3 comprises 16 residues. Germline CDR1 SGHRS, CDR2 YFSETQ. The V and J ends lost 1 base and 6 bases, in that order; junction bases with no gene match: 9. 60 Vbeta and 13 Jbeta primers were used in PCR. The protocol was immunoSEQ multiplex PCR, while the TCRdb copy is restricted to in-frame clones and leaves out a portion. The sample includes approximately 280,000 clones, roughly 90% of them seen just once. The sequencing input was PBMCs. This sequence originates from a young woman in good health and CMV-seronegative. The chain carries TRBV5-1 and TRBJ2-1; 8 nucleotides align to TRBD2. The CDR3 nucleotides are TGCGCCAGCAGCTTGTTAGCGGGACTAGGCGCCAATGAGCAGTTCTTC. Its translation: CASSLLAGLGANEQFF.